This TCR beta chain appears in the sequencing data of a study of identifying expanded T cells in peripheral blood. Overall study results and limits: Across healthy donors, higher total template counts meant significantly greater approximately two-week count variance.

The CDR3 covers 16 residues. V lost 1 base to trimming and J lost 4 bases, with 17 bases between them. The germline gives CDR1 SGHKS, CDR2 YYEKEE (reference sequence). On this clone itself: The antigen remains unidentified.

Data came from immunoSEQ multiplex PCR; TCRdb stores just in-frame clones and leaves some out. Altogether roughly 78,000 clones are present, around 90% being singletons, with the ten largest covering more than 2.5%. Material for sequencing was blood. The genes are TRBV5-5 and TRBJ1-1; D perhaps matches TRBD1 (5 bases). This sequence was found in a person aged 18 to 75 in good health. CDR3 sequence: CASSLILGIQGTEAFF. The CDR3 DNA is TGTGCCAGCAGCTTGATACTGGGCATCCAGGGCACTGAAGCTTTCTTT. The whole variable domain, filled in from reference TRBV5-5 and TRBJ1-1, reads DAGVTQSPTHLIKTRGQQVTLRCSPISGHKSVSWYQQVLGQGPQFIFQYYEKEERGRGNFPDRFSARQFPNYSSELNVNALLLGDSALYLCASSLILGIQGTEAFFGQGTRLTVV.